Included here is one TCR beta chain sequence, with context. Antigen: not known. These data belong to a study of CD8+CD57+ T cells in acquired aplastic anemia. In the study overall: Mean yield of DNA from sorted CD4+ and CD8+ cells was about 3.2 ug. Study observations and caveats: Both patients and controls carried the same twenty-nine CD8+ CDR3 sequences.

There are 10 residues in the CDR3. Trimming left V 8 bases short and J 7 bases short, with 8 bases between. Germline loops: CDR1 MGHDK, CDR2 SYGVNS. It was patients with CD8+CD57+ cell expansion by flow cytometry who were chosen for sequencing. The TCR beta profiling, which covered VDJ combination and CDR3 sequence, was carried out using genomic DNA as the template. TCRdb reanalysed the reads using MiXCR and keeps one entry per CDR3 protein. The sample lists 200,000 to 250,000 distinct CDR3 sequences, 65% occurring once. Sequenced sample: sorted CD4+, CD8+, or CD8+CD57+ T cells (not recorded which) from PBMCs. V gene TRBV25-1 combines with J gene TRBJ1-2; D is perhaps TRBD1 (6 bases). The sequence was obtained from a human donor with aplastic anemia. The CDR3 nucleotides read TGTGCCAGCCTGGGGGCTGGCTACACCTTC. Protein product: CASLGAGYTF.